This is a list of T cell receptor beta chains from one sample in a study of neurological immune-mediated disorders. From the 5' RACE reads, TCRdb called clonotypes with MiXCR, one entry per CDR3 protein. The sample carries 55,000 to 75,000 distinct CDR3 sequences, about 5% recorded once. Source material: PBMCs. All receptors come from a human donor with multiple sclerosis. The donor label of this sample is uncertain. CDR3s include the opening cysteine and the closing phenylalanine or tryptophan. The D gene is left open where the match is weak. Only part of the rows carry a size: once, few, many, or a class if the clone is expanded.

J: TRBJ2-2; D: .; size: many; V: TRBV5-1; CDR3: CASSLRGLSATDTGELFF; DNA: TGCGCCAGCAGCTTGAGAGGATTGTCAGCGACTGACACGGGGGAGCTGTTTTTT
J: TRBJ1-2; D: .; size: many; V: TRBV20-1; CDR3: CSARDRRTGTAYGYTF; DNA: TGCAGTGCTAGAGATAGACGAACCGGGACGGCGTATGGCTACACCTTC
J: TRBJ2-2; D: TRBD2; size: many; V: TRBV9; CDR3: CASSVSGVNTGELFF; DNA: TGTGCCAGCAGCGTAAGCGGGGTGAACACCGGGGAGCTGTTTTTT
J: TRBJ2-3; D: TRBD2; size: many; V: TRBV20-1; CDR3: CSAPTSNTDTQYF; DNA: TGCAGTGCCCCGACTAGCAACACAGATACGCAGTATTTT
J: TRBJ2-7; D: TRBD1; size: many; V: TRBV6-5; CDR3: CASKGAGPYEQYF; DNA: TGTGCCAGCAAGGGGGCAGGGCCCTACGAGCAGTACTTC
J: TRBJ2-7; D: TRBD2; size: many; V: TRBV20-1; CDR3: CSVPAGSLEQYF; DNA: TGCAGTGTCCCAGCGGGGTCCCTCGAGCAGTACTTC
J: TRBJ2-1; D: TRBD1; size: many; V: TRBV27; CDR3: CASSLTGGTYNEQFF; DNA: TGTGCCAGCAGTCTGACAGGGGGCACCTACAATGAGCAGTTCTTC
J: TRBJ1-4; D: .; size: many; V: TRBV5-1; CDR3: CASSSGWTAYNEKLFF; DNA: TGCGCCAGCAGCTCCGGGTGGACGGCTTATAATGAAAAACTGTTTTTT
J: TRBJ1-5; D: .; size: .; V: TRBV20-1; CDR3: CSARGRDQPQHF; DNA: TGCAGTGCTAGAGGAAGAGATCAGCCCCAGCATTTT
J: TRBJ1-5; D: .; size: .; V: TRBV5-1; CDR3: CASSLAEGGPQHF; DNA: TGCGCCAGCAGCTTGGCCGAGGGCGGGCCCCAGCATTTT
J: TRBJ1-5; D: .; size: many; V: TRBV5-1; CDR3: CASSPGGGGGPQHF; DNA: TGCGCCAGCAGCCCTGGTGGGGGCGGGGGGCCCCAGCATTTT
J: TRBJ2-3; D: .; size: many; V: TRBV20-1; CDR3: CSVYRVSTDTQYF; DNA: TGCAGTGTTTACAGGGTTAGCACAGATACGCAGTATTTT
J: TRBJ1-2; D: TRBD1; size: many; V: TRBV20-1; CDR3: CSAESTGGYGYTF; DNA: TGCAGTGCCGAGAGCACAGGGGGCTACGGCTACACCTTC
J: TRBJ1-2; D: .; size: few; V: TRBV12-3/TRBV12-4; CDR3: CASTYFGTPLYGYTF; DNA: TGTGCCAGCACCTATTTCGGGACACCGCTCTATGGCTACACCTTC
J: TRBJ2-7; D: TRBD2; size: few; V: TRBV5-1; CDR3: CASSLVGGGVSYEQYF; DNA: TGCGCCAGCAGCTTGGTCGGCGGGGGGGTATCCTACGAGCAGTACTTC
J: TRBJ2-7; D: .; size: many; V: TRBV4-1; CDR3: CASSPIFRAGKLEQYF; DNA: TGCGCCAGCAGCCCCATTTTTCGGGCTGGGAAACTCGAGCAGTACTTC
J: TRBJ1-1; D: .; size: medium-sized; V: TRBV5-1; CDR3: CASSLRALNTEAFF; DNA: TGCGCCAGCAGCTTACGGGCCCTAAACACTGAAGCTTTCTTT
J: TRBJ2-2; D: .; size: many; V: TRBV2; CDR3: CASLRPGASTGELFF; DNA: TGTGCCAGCTTGCGTCCGGGGGCGAGCACCGGGGAGCTGTTTTTT
J: TRBJ1-4; D: .; size: few; V: TRBV9; CDR3: CASSVTGAPNEKLFF; DNA: TGTGCCAGCAGCGTGACAGGTGCTCCTAATGAAAAACTGTTTTTT
J: TRBJ1-6; D: .; size: many; V: TRBV2; CDR3: CASSGVPGGNSPLHF; DNA: TGTGCCAGCAGTGGGGTTCCCGGTGGAAATTCACCCCTCCACTTT
J: TRBJ2-1; D: TRBD2; size: many; V: TRBV20-1; CDR3: CSARDRRAGGDEQFF; DNA: TGCAGTGCTAGAGATCGGCGAGCGGGGGGTGATGAGCAGTTCTTC
J: TRBJ1-5; D: .; size: many; V: TRBV5-5; CDR3: CASSPEIWGNQPQHF; DNA: TGTGCCAGCAGTCCCGAGATTTGGGGCAATCAGCCCCAGCATTTT
J: TRBJ2-3; D: TRBD2; size: many; V: TRBV6-6; CDR3: CASSYSRRGGSVTQYF; DNA: TGTGCCAGCAGTTACTCGAGGCGCGGGGGTTCTGTTACGCAGTATTTT
J: TRBJ1-6; D: TRBD1; size: many; V: TRBV18; CDR3: CASSPSGQGISLHF; DNA: TGTGCCAGCTCACCGTCGGGACAGGGGATCTCCCTCCACTTT
J: TRBJ1-2; D: .; size: many; V: TRBV19; CDR3: CASNTVGAGAGAFYGYTF; DNA: TGTGCCAGTAACACCGTTGGGGCGGGCGCAGGTGCTTTTTATGGCTACACCTTC
J: TRBJ1-2; D: TRBD1; size: many; V: TRBV10-3; CDR3: CAISDSGTGNGYTF; DNA: TGTGCCATCAGTGATTCCGGGACAGGGAATGGCTACACCTTC
J: TRBJ2-5; D: TRBD2; size: many; V: TRBV5-1; CDR3: CASRRLAGQETQYF; DNA: TGCGCCAGCAGACGACTAGCGGGGCAGGAGACCCAGTACTTC
J: TRBJ2-2; D: TRBD1; size: many; V: TRBV29-1; CDR3: CSVMDRVNTGELFF; DNA: TGCAGCGTTATGGACAGGGTGAACACCGGGGAGCTGTTTTTT
J: TRBJ2-7; D: .; size: .; V: TRBV18; CDR3: CASSDRTGAPYEQYF; DNA: TGTGCCAGCTCAGATCGGACGGGAGCTCCCTACGAGCAGTACTTC
J: TRBJ1-6; D: TRBD1; size: many; V: TRBV12-3/TRBV12-4; CDR3: CASSNRQGSHSPLHF; DNA: TGTGCCAGCAGTAATAGACAGGGGAGTCATTCACCCCTCCACTTT
J: TRBJ2-1; D: .; size: many; V: TRBV29-1; CDR3: CSVFPDRYDEQFF; DNA: TGCAGCGTCTTTCCTGACAGGTACGATGAGCAGTTCTTC
J: TRBJ2-7; D: .; size: many; V: TRBV27; CDR3: CASSPGLGSSYEQYF; DNA: TGTGCCAGCAGTCCGGGACTGGGGAGTTCCTACGAGCAGTACTTC
J: TRBJ2-2; D: TRBD1; size: many; V: TRBV5-5; CDR3: CASSQYRGLTGELFF; DNA: TGTGCCAGCAGTCAATACAGGGGGCTCACCGGGGAGCTGTTTTTT
J: TRBJ1-6; D: TRBD1; size: many; V: TRBV9; CDR3: CASNPGQAGSPLHF; DNA: TGTGCCAGCAACCCGGGACAGGCTGGTTCACCCCTCCACTTT
J: TRBJ2-7; D: .; size: many; V: TRBV12-3/TRBV12-4; CDR3: CATRGSLGQYF; DNA: TGTGCCACTCGGGGATCCTTGGGGCAGTACTTC
J: TRBJ2-3; D: TRBD1; size: many; V: TRBV3-1; CDR3: CASSPLPDREGTDTQYF; DNA: TGTGCCAGCAGCCCTTTACCGGACAGGGAGGGCACAGATACGCAGTATTTT
J: TRBJ2-7; D: .; size: many; V: TRBV9; CDR3: CASSVEGGPGYEQYF; DNA: TGTGCCAGCAGCGTAGAAGGGGGACCGGGCTACGAGCAGTACTTC
J: TRBJ2-7; D: .; size: many; V: TRBV7-8; CDR3: CASRTALSYEQYF; DNA: TGTGCCAGCAGGACAGCCCTCTCCTACGAGCAGTACTTC
J: TRBJ2-7; D: .; size: many; V: TRBV10-3; CDR3: CAISESVYEQYF; DNA: TGTGCCATCAGTGAGTCCGTTTACGAGCAGTACTTC
J: TRBJ2-2; D: .; size: many; V: TRBV20-1; CDR3: CSARTGTTGELFF; DNA: TGCAGTGCTAGAACGGGGACAACCGGGGAGCTGTTTTTT
J: TRBJ2-1; D: TRBD1; size: .; V: TRBV29-1; CDR3: CSALGDRGTYNEQFF; DNA: TGCAGCGCCCTCGGGGACAGGGGGACCTACAATGAGCAGTTCTTC
J: TRBJ2-1; D: TRBD1; size: many; V: TRBV10-1; CDR3: CASNGDRGSDEQFF; DNA: TGCGCCTCCAACGGGGACAGGGGTTCCGATGAGCAGTTCTTC
J: TRBJ2-3; D: .; size: many; V: TRBV5-6; CDR3: CASSSWQLTDTQYF; DNA: TGTGCCAGCAGCTCCTGGCAGCTCACAGATACGCAGTATTTT
J: TRBJ2-3; D: .; size: many; V: TRBV10-3; CDR3: CAISALTAGVGTDTQYF; DNA: TGTGCCATCAGTGCCTTGACCGCAGGGGTTGGCACAGATACGCAGTATTTT
J: TRBJ2-1; D: .; size: many; V: TRBV5-1; CDR3: CASSLGARDEQFF; DNA: TGCGCCAGCAGCTTGGGAGCGAGAGATGAGCAGTTCTTC
J: TRBJ2-3; D: .; size: many; V: TRBV20-1; CDR3: CSAEGGSTDTQYF; DNA: TGCAGTGCTGAAGGTGGCAGCACAGATACGCAGTATTTT
J: TRBJ1-1; D: .; size: many; V: TRBV5-1; CDR3: CASSFAGQENTEAFF; DNA: TGCGCCAGCAGCTTTGCGGGACAAGAAAACACTGAAGCTTTCTTT
J: TRBJ2-3; D: TRBD2; size: many; V: TRBV5-1; CDR3: CASSRGLAADTQYF; DNA: TGCGCCAGCAGCCGTGGACTAGCGGCAGATACGCAGTATTTT
J: TRBJ2-2; D: TRBD2; size: many; V: TRBV5-1; CDR3: CASSLARLAGLGGTGELFF; DNA: TGCGCCAGCAGCTTGGCCCGACTAGCGGGGCTCGGAGGCACCGGGGAGCTGTTTTTT
J: TRBJ2-7; D: .; size: many; V: TRBV13; CDR3: CASSFGTYYEQYF; DNA: TGTGCCAGCAGCTTCGGGACCTACTACGAGCAGTACTTC
J: TRBJ2-7; D: .; size: few; V: TRBV7-2; CDR3: CASSQLLGPEGTYF; DNA: TGTGCCAGCAGCCAACTCTTAGGACCAGAGGGCACGTACTTC
J: TRBJ1-1; D: .; size: many; V: TRBV5-1; CDR3: CASSGGARRGAEAFF; DNA: TGCGCCAGCAGCGGGGGGGCTCGTCGAGGAGCTGAAGCTTTCTTT
J: TRBJ2-3; D: TRBD2; size: many; V: TRBV9; CDR3: CASSAGTSGGVTDTQYF; DNA: TGTGCCAGCAGCGCCGGGACTAGCGGGGGAGTCACAGATACGCAGTATTTT
J: TRBJ2-3; D: .; size: many; V: TRBV12-3/TRBV12-4; CDR3: CASGGVSTDTQYF; DNA: TGTGCCAGCGGCGGGGTTAGCACAGATACGCAGTATTTT
J: TRBJ1-2; D: TRBD1; size: many; V: TRBV4-1; CDR3: CASSHIPRQGANYGYTF; DNA: TGCGCCAGCAGCCACATCCCGAGACAGGGCGCTAACTATGGCTACACCTTC
J: TRBJ1-2; D: .; size: many; V: TRBV7-9; CDR3: CASSLDGQPYGYTF; DNA: TGTGCCAGCAGCCTCGACGGACAGCCCTATGGCTACACCTTC